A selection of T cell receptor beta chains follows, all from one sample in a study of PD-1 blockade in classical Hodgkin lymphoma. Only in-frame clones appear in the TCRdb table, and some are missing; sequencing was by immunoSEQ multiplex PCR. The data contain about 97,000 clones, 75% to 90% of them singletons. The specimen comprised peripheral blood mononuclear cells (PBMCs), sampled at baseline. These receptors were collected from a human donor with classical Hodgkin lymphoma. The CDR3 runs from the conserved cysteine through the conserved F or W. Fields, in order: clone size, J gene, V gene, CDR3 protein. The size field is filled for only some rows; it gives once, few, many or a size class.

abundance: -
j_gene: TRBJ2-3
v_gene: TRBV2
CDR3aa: CASSEGSLLGSGQYF

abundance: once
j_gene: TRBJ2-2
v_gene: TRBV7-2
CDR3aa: CASSLLKLAGVESGELFF

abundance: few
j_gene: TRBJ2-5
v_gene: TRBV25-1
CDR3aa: CASRGSGMWETQYF

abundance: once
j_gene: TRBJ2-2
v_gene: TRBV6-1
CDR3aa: CASKVRANTGELFF

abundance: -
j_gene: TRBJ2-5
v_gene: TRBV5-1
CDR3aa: CASSPERAEETQYF

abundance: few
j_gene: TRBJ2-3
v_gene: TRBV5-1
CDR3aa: CASSWGAGEVTQYF

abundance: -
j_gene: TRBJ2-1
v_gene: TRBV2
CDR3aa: CASRETGVYNEQFF

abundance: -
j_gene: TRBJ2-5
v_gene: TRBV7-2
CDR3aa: CASSLISQETQYF

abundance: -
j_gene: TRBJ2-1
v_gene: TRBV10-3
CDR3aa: CAISGLGGSNEQFF

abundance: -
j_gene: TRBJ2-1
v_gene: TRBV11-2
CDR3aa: CASSPGVGTSGQWGEQFF

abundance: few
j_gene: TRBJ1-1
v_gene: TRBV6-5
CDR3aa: CASSYRRPYTEAFF

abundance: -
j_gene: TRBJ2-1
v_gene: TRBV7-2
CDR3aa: CASSLGGTGRAQNEQFF

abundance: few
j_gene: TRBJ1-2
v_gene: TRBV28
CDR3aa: CASSFRDSDGYTF

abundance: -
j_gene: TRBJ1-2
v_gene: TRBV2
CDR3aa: CASSDQTYGYTF

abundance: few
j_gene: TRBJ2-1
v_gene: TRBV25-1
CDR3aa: CASTNIRGPSYNEQFF

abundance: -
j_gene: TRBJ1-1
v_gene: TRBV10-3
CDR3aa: CAIGEGEITEAFF

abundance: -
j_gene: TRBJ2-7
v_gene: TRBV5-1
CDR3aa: CASSLGQGYYEQYF

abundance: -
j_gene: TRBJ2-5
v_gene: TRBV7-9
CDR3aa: CASSKGLADGQETQYF

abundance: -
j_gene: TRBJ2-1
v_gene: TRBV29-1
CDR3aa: CSVTGLAGVYEQFF

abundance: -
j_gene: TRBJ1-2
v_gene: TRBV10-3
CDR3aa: CAISAQLNYGYTF

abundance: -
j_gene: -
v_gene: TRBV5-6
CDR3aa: CASSFRAVGTYEQYF

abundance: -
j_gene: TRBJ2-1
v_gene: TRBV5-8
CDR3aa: CASSLGPRDSSYNEQFF

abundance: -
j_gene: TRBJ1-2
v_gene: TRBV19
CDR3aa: CASTNSGGDRVASAATF

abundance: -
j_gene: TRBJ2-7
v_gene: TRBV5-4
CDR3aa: CASSLPGRYEQYF

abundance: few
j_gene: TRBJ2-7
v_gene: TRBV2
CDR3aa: CASSEGNEQYF

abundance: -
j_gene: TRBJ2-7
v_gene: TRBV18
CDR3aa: CASSPGPYEQYF

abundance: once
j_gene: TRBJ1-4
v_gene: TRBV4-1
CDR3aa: CASSQEGPPRVGGEKLFF

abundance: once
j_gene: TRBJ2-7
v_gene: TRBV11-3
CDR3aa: CASSLGGGNSYEQYF

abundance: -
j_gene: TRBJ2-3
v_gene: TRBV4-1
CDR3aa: CASSQGSAPAGGGDTQYF

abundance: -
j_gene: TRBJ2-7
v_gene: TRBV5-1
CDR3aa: CASSPGGPLYEQYF

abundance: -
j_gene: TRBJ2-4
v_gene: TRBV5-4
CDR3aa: CASSLELNGDIQYF

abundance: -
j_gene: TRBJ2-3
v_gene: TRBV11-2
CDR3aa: CASSEGPLTDTQYF

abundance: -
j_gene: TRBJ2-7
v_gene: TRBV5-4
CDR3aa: CASSSDPGYEQYF

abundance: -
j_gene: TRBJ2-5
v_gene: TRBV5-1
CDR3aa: CASSLAGREGAQETQYF

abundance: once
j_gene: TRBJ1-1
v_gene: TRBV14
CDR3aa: CASSRDTVNTEAFF

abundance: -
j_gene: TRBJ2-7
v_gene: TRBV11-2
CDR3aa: CASSQRDSGGGYEQYF

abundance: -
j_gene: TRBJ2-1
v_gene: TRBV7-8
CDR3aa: CASSLELALNEQFF

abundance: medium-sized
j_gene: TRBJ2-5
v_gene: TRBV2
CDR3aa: CASSWVGQETQYF

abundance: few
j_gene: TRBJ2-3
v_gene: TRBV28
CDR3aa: CASSPGGRTDTQYF

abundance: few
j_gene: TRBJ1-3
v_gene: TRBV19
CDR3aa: CASSLLPGLSSGNTIYF

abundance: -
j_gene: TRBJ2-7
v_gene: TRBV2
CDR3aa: CASSPWVEQYF

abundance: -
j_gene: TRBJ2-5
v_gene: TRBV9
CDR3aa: CASSVTGTLGDQYF

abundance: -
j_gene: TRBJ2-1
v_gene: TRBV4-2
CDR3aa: CASSLEAGMSYNEQFF

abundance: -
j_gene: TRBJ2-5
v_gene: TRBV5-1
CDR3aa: CASSFGRQETQYF

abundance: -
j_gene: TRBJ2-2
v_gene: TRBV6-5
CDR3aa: CASGSQPSSGELFF

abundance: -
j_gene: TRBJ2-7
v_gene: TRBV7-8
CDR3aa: CASSLVGFEQYF